These 17 T cell receptor beta chains share one sample of origin, sequenced in a study of T cells in Graves' hyperthyroidism and ophthalmopathy. RNA transcripts served as the template for amplifying TCR beta CDR3 regions. HTBI primers were used for first-round RT-PCR of the TCR CDR3. Using its own MiXCR run on the multiplex PCR reads, TCRdb lists one record per CDR3 protein. The data contain some 400,000 distinct CDR3 sequences, about 15% of them seen just once; the ten biggest clones take up approximately 11%. Material for sequencing was blood. All receptors derive from a woman aged 60-75 years with Graves' hyperthyroidism.

The V gene is TRBV5-6, the J gene TRBJ2-5; a possible D gene is TRBD1 (5 bases). V was clipped by 0 bases and J by 5 bases, with 20 bases between them. There are 17 residues in the CDR3. Per the germline V gene, CDR1 is SGHDT and CDR2 is YYEEEE. In DNA, the CDR3 is TGTGCCAGCAGCTTGGAGGGTTATCGGACAAAAGGGGAGACCCAGTACTTC. It translates to CASSLEGYRTKGETQYF.

This clonotype came up many times. This chain uses TRBV24-1 with TRBJ2-2, with D perhaps TRBD1 (6 bases). This CDR3 has 15 amino acids. The germline V and J ends were trimmed by 9 bases and 3 bases, with 16 bases remaining between them. CDR1 is KGHDR, CDR2 SFDVKD, per germline. CDR3 nucleotides: TGTGCCACCGGAGTACAGGGATCGCACACCGGGGAGCTGTTTTTT. This gives the protein CATGVQGSHTGELFF.

This clonotype was recorded only once. This sequence joins TRBV4-2 and TRBJ2-7, with 8 bases that match TRBD2. The CDR3 is 20 amino acids. V gave up 0 bases and J gave up 3 bases; unmatched junction bases: 19. Germline loops: CDR1 LGHNA, CDR2 YNFKEQ. CDR3 region: CASSQDGVAGRPYPVYEQYF. CDR3 sequence (DNA): TGTGCCAGCAGCCAAGATGGGGTAGCGGGACGGCCGTATCCGGTCTACGAGCAGTACTTC.

This clonotype was picked up many times. Written as DNA, the CDR3 is TGTGCCAGCCGCTCCCGGGCCTCTCCACAGATTACGCAGTATTTT. This sequence encodes CASRSRASPQITQYF. V is TRBV2 and J is TRBJ2-3; D is unclear. Germline V gives CDR1 SNHLY, CDR2 FYNNEI. The germline V and J ends were trimmed by 8 bases and 8 bases, with 23 bases remaining between them. The CDR3 is 15 amino acids. The whole variable domain, remainder taken from reference TRBV2 and TRBJ2-3, is EPEVTQTPSHQVTQMGQEVILRCVPISNHLYFYWYRQILGQKVEFLVSFYNNEISEKSEIFDDQFSVERPDGSNFTLKIRSTKLEDSAMYFCASRSRASPQITQYFGPGTRLTVL.

This clonotype was detected ten times or more. The rearrangement uses TRBV18 and TRBJ1-2, with no clear D. Germline CDR1 and CDR2: KGHSH and LQKENI. V gave up 6 bases and J gave up 3 bases, with 17 bases separating them. There are 15 residues in the CDR3. The CDR3 region is CASSPDTSADYGYTF. In DNA, the CDR3 is TGTGCCAGCTCGCCCGACACCTCCGCCGACTATGGCTACACCTTC.

This clonotype was observed a handful of times. The gene calls are TRBV19 and TRBJ1-5; 8 bases map to TRBD1. CDR3 length: 19 residues. Trimming cost V 2 bases and J 3 bases; bases outside gene matches: 15. Germline lookup yields CDR1 LNHDA and CDR2 SQIVND (reference sequence). The CDR3 region is CASSIPGEGQGWINQPQHF. The DNA of the CDR3 is TGTGCCAGTAGTATACCGGGGGAAGGACAGGGTTGGATCAATCAGCCCCAGCATTTT.

This clonotype was counted ten times or more. The chain combines TRBV6-1 with TRBJ2-7; D may be TRBD2 (6 bases). Deletions cut 5 bases from V and 3 bases from J, with 23 bases between. The germline V gene has CDR1 MNHNS and CDR2 SASEGT. This CDR3 contains 17 residues. CDR3 sequence: CASSYDGSSSEFYEQYF. Written as DNA, the CDR3 is TGTGCCAGCAGTTATGATGGATCGTCTAGCGAGTTCTACGAGCAGTACTTC.

This clonotype showed up many times. The genes are TRBV28 and TRBJ2-3; D gene ambiguous. The CDR3 runs to 14 residues. V dropped 3 bases and J dropped 0 bases, with 7 bases sitting between them. CDR1 MDHEN and CDR2 SYDVKM come from the germline V gene. The CDR3 DNA reads as TGTGCCAGCAGTTTGGGCGGTAGCACAGATACGCAGTATTTT. Translation gives CASSLGGSTDTQYF.

To note about this clonotype: Just one base apart from a much larger clone, this may be a read error. The V call is TRBV6-1, the J call TRBJ2-3; 9 bases align to TRBD2. Germline V gene sequence: CDR1 MNHNS, CDR2 SASEGT. V was clipped by 3 bases and J by 4 bases; unmatched bases: 5. This CDR3 has 15 amino acids. CDR3 nucleotides: TGTGCCAGCAGTGATCCTAGCGGGACGTCAGATACGCAGTATTTT. Translation: CASSDPSGTSDTQYF.

V is TRBV12-3 or TRBV12-4 and J is TRBJ1-4, with D possibly matching TRBD1 (5 bases). Trimming removed 3 bases from V and 4 bases from J, with 9 bases in between. The CDR3 is made up of 14 amino acids. The CDR3 DNA is TGTGCCAGCAGTTTCGGACATAGTAATGAAAAACTGTTTTTT. Translating gives CASSFGHSNEKLFF.

This clonotype has at least ten counts. This chain links TRBV5-1 with TRBJ2-2, with 7 bases that match TRBD1. The V and J ends lost 4 bases and 5 bases, in that order; junction bases with no gene match: 8. The CDR3 has 15 residues. Germline V lookup: CDR1 SGHRS, CDR2 YFSETQ. This CDR3 reads CASSPGQRRTGELFF. In DNA, the CDR3 is TGCGCCAGCAGCCCGGGACAGCGAAGAACCGGGGAGCTGTTTTTT.

Comment on this clonotype: Since a much larger clone is just one base distant, this may be a read error. The V gene is TRBV3-1, the J gene TRBJ1-4; 9 bases map to TRBD1. There are 14 residues in the CDR3. Germline V CDR1 and CDR2: LGHDT, YNNKEL (reference sequence). The CDR3 here is CASRLQGAGEKLVF. The CDR3 nucleotides read TGTGCCAGCAGGCTACAGGGGGCGGGAGAAAAACTGGTTTTT.

This clonotype was seen at least ten times. The chain employs TRBV6-1 and TRBJ1-1; 8 nucleotides agree with TRBD1. The junction had 6 bases not matched to a gene; V was cut back by 6 bases and J by 0 bases. Germline assignment: CDR1 MNHNS and CDR2 SASEGT. The CDR3 is 15 residues long. The DNA for the CDR3 is TGTGCCAGCAGGTCGCAGGGGGCGATGAACACTGAAGCTTTCTTT. Protein: CASRSQGAMNTEAFF.

In its sample, this clonotype was seen a few times. The chain couples TRBV29-1 to TRBJ2-1; tentatively, D is TRBD2 (5 bases). The length of the CDR3 is 13 residues. The germline gives CDR1 SQVTM, CDR2 ANQGSEA. The ends were cut back, 3 bases at V and 8 bases at J, with 14 bases in the middle. The CDR3 loop is CSVDSRRGDEQFF. The CDR3 DNA is TGCAGCGTTGATTCCCGACGGGGTGATGAGCAGTTCTTC.

The chain links TRBV7-9 to TRBJ2-7, with no clear D. This CDR3 is 12 amino acids long. Looked up from germline, CDR1 is SEHNR and CDR2 is FQNEAQ (reference sequence). Trimming removed 5 bases at V and 9 bases at J, with 14 bases between. CDR3 coding DNA: TGTGCCAGCAGCAGGGAATTAAGCCGGCAGTACTTC. Protein sequence: CASSRELSRQYF.

Of note for this clonotype: A much larger clone differs from this one at a single base, so this may be a read error. The V call is TRBV7-9, the J call TRBJ2-3; D gene uncertain. This CDR3 has 13 residues. Germline V gene lookup returns CDR1 SEHNR and CDR2 FQNEAQ (reference sequence). In DNA form, the CDR3 reads TGTGCCAGCAGCTTAGGCGTTCGAGATGCGCAGTATTTT. Amino acid sequence: CASSLGVRDAQYF.

To note about this clonotype: A much more abundant neighbour one base away suggests this may be a read error. The chain employs TRBV6-1 and TRBJ1-2; 10 bases are shared with TRBD1. Germline assignment: CDR1 MNHNS and CDR2 SASEGT. The CDR3 consists of 15 residues. The CDR3 DNA follows: TGTGTCAGCAGTGAAGATTGGACAGGGGGAGATGGCTACACCTTC. Its translation: CVSSEDWTGGDGYTF.